This T cell receptor beta chain was captured by sequencing in a study of vaccination and CD4 T cells after COVID-19. Study-level information: The study collected post-vaccine samples a median around 77 days after dose two, with a range of 14 to 241. Findings and caveats of the study: Only post-vaccination samples contained a median approximately 90% of the reactive clones in convalescent patients.

Comments on this clonotype: As yet, its antigen is unknown.

The Oncomine TCR Beta short-read assay was applied to DNA of cultured CD4+ T cells. TCRdb reprocessed the PCR reads via MiXCR and lists one record per CDR3 protein. The sample lists approximately 20,000 distinct CDR3 sequences, under 80% occurring once. The treatment: roughly 10-day PBMC culture with coronavirus spike peptide pools or control peptides (ViraFEST assay). After expanding antigen-specific T cells with peptide pools, ViraFEST sequenced their TCRs. The cultures had half their medium swapped for fresh IL-2 medium on days 3 and 7. The sample was CD4+ T cells from blood, cultured in vitro, taken before SARS-CoV-2 vaccination. The TCR comes from a human donor who received a COVID-19 vaccine.

The DNA for the CDR3 is TGTGCCAGTAGTTGGGCACCTACAGATACGCAGTATTTT. This gives the protein CASSWAPTDTQYF. V gene TRBV19 combines with J gene TRBJ2-3; no definite D call. The CDR3 spans 13 residues. V lost 5 bases to trimming and J lost 3 bases, with 9 bases between them. Germline-derived CDR1 and CDR2 are LNHDA and SQIVND (reference sequence). Using reference TRBV19 and TRBJ2-3 for the parts outside the CDR3, the full variable domain is DGGITQSPKYLFRKEGQNVTLSCEQNLNHDAMYWYRQDPGQGLRLIYYSQIVNDFQKGDIAEGYSVSREKKESFPLTVTSAQKNPTAFYLCASSWAPTDTQYFGPGTRLTVL.